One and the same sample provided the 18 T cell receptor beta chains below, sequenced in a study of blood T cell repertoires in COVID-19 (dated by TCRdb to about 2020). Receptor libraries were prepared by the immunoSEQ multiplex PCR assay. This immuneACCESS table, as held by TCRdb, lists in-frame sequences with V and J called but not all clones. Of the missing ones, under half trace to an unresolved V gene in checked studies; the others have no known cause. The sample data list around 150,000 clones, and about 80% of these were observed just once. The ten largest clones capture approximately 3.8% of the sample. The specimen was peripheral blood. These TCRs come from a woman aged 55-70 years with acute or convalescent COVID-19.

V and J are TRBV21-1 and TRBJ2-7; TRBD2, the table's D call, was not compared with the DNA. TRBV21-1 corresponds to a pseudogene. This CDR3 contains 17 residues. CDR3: CASSKSEAYASVYEQYF. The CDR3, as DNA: TGTGCCAGCAGCAAAAGTGAGGCGTACGCCTCTGTGTACGAGCAGTACTTC.

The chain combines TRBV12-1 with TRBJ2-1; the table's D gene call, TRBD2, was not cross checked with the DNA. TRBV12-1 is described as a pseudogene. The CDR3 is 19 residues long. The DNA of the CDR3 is TGTGCCAGCAGCTCACCGTCCCTCAAGACTAGCGGGAGAGCCGATGAGCAGTTCTTC. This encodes CASSSPSLKTSGRADEQFF.

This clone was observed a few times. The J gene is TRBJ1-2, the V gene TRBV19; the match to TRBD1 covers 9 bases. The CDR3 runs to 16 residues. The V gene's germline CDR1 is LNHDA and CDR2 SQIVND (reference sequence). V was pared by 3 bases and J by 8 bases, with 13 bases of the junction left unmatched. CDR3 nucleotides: TGTGCCAGTAGTATGAGCCTTGGGAGACAGGGGGACGGCTACACCTTC. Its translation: CASSMSLGRQGDGYTF.

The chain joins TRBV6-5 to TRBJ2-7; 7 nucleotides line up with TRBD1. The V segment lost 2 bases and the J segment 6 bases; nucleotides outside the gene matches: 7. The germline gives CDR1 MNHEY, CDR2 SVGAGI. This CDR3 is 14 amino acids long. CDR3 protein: CASSYGTEFGEQYF. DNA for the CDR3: TGTGCCAGCAGTTACGGGACAGAGTTTGGCGAGCAGTACTTC.

The CDR3 here is CASSLGGNYEQYF. In DNA form, the CDR3 reads TGTGCCAGCAGTTTAGGAGGGAACTACGAGCAGTACTTC. The J gene is TRBJ2-7, the V gene TRBV28; D may be TRBD2 (6 bases). With 2 bases removed from V and 3 bases from J, the gap between germline ends came to 8 bases. Germline values: CDR1 MDHEN, CDR2 SYDVKM. This CDR3 contains 13 residues.

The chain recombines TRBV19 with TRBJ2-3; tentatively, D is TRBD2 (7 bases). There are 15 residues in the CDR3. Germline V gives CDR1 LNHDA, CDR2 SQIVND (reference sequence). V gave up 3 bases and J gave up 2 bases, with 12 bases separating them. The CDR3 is CASSMRGGLTDTQYF. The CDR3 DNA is TGTGCCAGTAGTATGAGGGGGGGTCTCACAGATACGCAGTATTTT.

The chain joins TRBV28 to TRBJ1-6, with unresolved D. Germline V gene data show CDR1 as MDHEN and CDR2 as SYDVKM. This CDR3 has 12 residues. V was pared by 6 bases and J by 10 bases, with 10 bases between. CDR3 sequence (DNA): TGTGCCAGCAGCGCAACAACCTCACCCCTCCACTTT. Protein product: CASSATTSPLHF.

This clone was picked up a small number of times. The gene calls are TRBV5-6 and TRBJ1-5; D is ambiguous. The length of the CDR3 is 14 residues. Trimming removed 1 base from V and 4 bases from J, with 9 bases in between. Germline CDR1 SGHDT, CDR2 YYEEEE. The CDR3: CASSLKTRNQPQHF. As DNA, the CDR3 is TGTGCCAGCAGCTTGAAGACTCGAAATCAGCCCCAGCATTTT.

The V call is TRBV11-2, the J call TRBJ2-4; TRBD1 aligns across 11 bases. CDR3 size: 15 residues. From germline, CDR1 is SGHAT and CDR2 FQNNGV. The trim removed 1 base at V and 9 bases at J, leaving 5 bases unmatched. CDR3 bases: TGTGCCAGCAGCTTAGGGGACAGGGGGAGAGGCATTCAGTACTTC. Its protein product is CASSLGDRGRGIQYF.

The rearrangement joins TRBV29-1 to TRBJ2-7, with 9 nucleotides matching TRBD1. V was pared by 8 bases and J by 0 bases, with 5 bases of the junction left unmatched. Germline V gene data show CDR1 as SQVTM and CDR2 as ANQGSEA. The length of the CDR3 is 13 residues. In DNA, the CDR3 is TGCAGCATATCGGGACAGGGCTCCTACGAGCAGTACTTC. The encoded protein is CSISGQGSYEQYF.

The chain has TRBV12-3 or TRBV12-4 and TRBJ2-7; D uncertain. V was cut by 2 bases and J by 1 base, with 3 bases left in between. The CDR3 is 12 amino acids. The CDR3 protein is CASSLLSYEQYF. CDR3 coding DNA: TGTGCCAGCAGTTTACTGTCCTACGAGCAGTACTTC.

CDR3 region: CATSDPGLAGENTGELFF. The CDR3 DNA is TGTGCCACCAGTGACCCGGGACTAGCGGGAGAAAACACCGGGGAGCTGTTTTTT. V gene TRBV24-1 combines with J gene TRBJ2-2; the match to TRBD2 covers 14 bases. The CDR3 loop spans 18 amino acids. The trim removed 4 bases at V and 2 bases at J, leaving 5 bases unmatched. CDR1 KGHDR and CDR2 SFDVKD come from the germline V gene.

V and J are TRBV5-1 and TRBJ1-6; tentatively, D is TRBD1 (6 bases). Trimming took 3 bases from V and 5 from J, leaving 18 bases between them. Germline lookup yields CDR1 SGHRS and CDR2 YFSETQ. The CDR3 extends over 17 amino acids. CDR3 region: CASSWAGARANNSPLHF. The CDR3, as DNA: TGCGCCAGCAGCTGGGCAGGGGCTAGAGCTAATAATTCACCCCTCCACTTT.

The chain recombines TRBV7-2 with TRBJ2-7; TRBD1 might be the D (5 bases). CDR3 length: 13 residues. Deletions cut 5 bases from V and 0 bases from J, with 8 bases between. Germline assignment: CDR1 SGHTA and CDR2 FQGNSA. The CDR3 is CASSPGHSYEQYF. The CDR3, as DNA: TGTGCCAGCAGCCCAGGACACTCCTACGAGCAGTACTTC.

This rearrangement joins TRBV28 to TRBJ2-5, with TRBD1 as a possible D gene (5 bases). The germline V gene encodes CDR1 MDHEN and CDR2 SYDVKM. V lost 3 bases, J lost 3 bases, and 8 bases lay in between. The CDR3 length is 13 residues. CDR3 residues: CASSFLDKETQYF. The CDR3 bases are TGTGCCAGCAGTTTCCTGGACAAAGAGACCCAGTACTTC.

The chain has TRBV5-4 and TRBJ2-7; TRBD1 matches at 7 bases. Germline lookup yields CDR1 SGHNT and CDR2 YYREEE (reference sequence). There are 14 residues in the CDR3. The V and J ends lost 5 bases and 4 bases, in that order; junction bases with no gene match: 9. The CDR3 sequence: CASRPRDSPYEQYF. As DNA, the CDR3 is TGTGCCAGCAGACCCCGGGACAGCCCATACGAGCAGTACTTC.

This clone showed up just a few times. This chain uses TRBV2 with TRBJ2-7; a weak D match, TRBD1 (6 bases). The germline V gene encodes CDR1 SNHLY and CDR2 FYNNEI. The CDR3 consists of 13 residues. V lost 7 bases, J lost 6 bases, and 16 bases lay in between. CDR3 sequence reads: CASNLQGPGEQYF. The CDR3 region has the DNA TGTGCCAGCAATTTACAGGGCCCTGGCGAGCAGTACTTC.

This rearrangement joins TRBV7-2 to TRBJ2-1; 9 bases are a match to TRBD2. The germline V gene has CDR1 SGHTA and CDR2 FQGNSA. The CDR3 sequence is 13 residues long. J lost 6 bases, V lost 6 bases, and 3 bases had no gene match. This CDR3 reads CASRLAGSNEQFF. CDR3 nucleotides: TGTGCCAGCAGACTAGCGGGTAGCAATGAGCAGTTCTTC.